Sequencing of this TCR beta chain was carried out in a study of blood T cell repertoires in COVID-19. Study overall: The samples span acute and convalescent COVID-19 from the United States, Italy and Spain.

Germline values: CDR1 ENHRY, CDR2 SYGVKD. Losses at the gene ends were 7 bases for V and 6 bases for J; bases not matched to a gene: 10. The CDR3 length is 15 residues. Sequencing was performed with immunoSEQ multiplex PCR; in TCRdb, only in-frame clones are kept and a portion is missing. The table has 150,000 or so clones, 80% to 90% seen once. This chain connects TRBV10-3 to TRBJ2-1; 9 nucleotides match TRBD2. Material: peripheral blood. The TCR sequence derives from a man between 60 and 70 years old with acute or convalescent COVID-19. The CDR3 nucleotides read TGTGCCATCAAAAGGGCAGCGGGAGGTACCAATGAGCAGTTCTTC. It encodes CAIKRAAGGTNEQFF.